The sequence of this T cell receptor beta chain was determined in a study of shared clonotypes between healthy human individuals. Regarding the study as a whole: Sharing across four donors was highest in naive CD4 (approximately 5%) and lowest in memory CD8 (around 0.4%).

Profiling relied on immunoSEQ multiplex PCR, and the TCRdb table lists in-frame clones only, not all of them. The sample lists around 1.6 million clones; approximately 98% were seen once. Germline lookup yields CDR1 KGHSH and CDR2 LQKENI. J was trimmed by 0 bases and V by 4 bases; bases with no gene match: 8. There are 18 residues in the CDR3. As to this clone: Its antigen remains unknown.

Specimen: naive CD4+ T cells sorted from blood. The sample's subset: CD45RA+ positively selected. This clonotype was obtained from a man aged 30-40 years in good health. The gene calls are TRBV18 and TRBJ2-6, with 8 bases matching TRBD1. CDR3 bases: TGTGCCAGCTCACAAAACCAGGGGGCTTCCTCTGGGGCCAACGTCCTGACTTTC. Translated: CASSQNQGASSGANVLTF.